The clone carrying this T cell receptor (beta chain) was detected once. The antigen remains undetermined. The sample belongs to a study of cytomegalovirus exposure and HLA in healthy donors. General observations from the study: When a later analysis compared HLA-associated TCR beta chains with equally common others, the HLA-associated chains turned out to be more clonally expanded and to have lower generation probabilities.

The V gene's germline CDR1 is SQVTM and CDR2 ANQGSEA. Between the trimmed V and J ends, which lost 6 bases and 4 bases, there was a span of 11 bases. The CDR3 totals 12 residues. The PCR ran on 60 Vbeta and 13 Jbeta primers. Some clones are missing from TCRdb's copy, which holds only in-frame ones; the method was immunoSEQ multiplex PCR. The data hold some 150,000 clones, with 75% to 85% observed a single time. Material for sequencing was PBMCs. The TCR comes from a woman between 45 and 65 years old in good health and CMV-seropositive. The chain links TRBV29-1 to TRBJ2-3; a weak D match, TRBD1 (5 bases). CDR3 amino acids: CSVARQSDTQYF. The CDR3, as DNA: TGCAGCGTGGCCCGACAGTCAGATACGCAGTATTTT.